This record looks at one TCR beta chain sequence and its context. This entry comes from a study of blood T cell repertoires in COVID-19. Study overall: The analysed material was cDNA or gDNA that came from T cells, B-cell-depleted T cells, or PBMCs.

V lost 3 bases, J lost 4 bases, and 12 bases lay in between. The germline gives CDR1 SGHNT, CDR2 YENEEA. The length of the CDR3 is 14 residues. The Seattle site enrolled patients during active infection and followed them longitudinally. Original processing notes: Nucleated cell counts were estimated from reference gene primer amplification. TCRdb's table, derived via immunoSEQ multiplex PCR, lists solely in-frame clones and lacks some. For V, J and clone size, that table is used; D and trimming come from the DNA. The data contain 250,000 to 350,000 clones, 65% to 85% of them singletons. The chain uses TRBV11-3 and TRBJ2-5; tentatively, D is TRBD2 (7 bases). Sample: peripheral blood. The receptor's source is a human donor with COVID-19, enrolled during active disease. The donor label of this sample is uncertain. CDR3 amino acids: CASSFGGHSETQYF. DNA for the CDR3: TGTGCCAGCAGCTTCGGGGGGCACTCAGAGACCCAGTACTTC.